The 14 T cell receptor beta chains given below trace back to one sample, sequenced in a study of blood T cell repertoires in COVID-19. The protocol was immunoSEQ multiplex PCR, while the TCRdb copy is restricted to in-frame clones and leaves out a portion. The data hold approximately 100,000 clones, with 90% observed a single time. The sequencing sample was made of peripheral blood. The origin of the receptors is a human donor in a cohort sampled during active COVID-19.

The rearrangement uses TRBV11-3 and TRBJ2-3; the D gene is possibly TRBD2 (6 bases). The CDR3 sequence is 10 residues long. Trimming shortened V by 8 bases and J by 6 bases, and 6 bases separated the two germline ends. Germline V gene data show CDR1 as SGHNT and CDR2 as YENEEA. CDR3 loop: CASGGDTQYF. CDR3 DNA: TGTGCCAGCGGGGGGGATACGCAGTATTTT.

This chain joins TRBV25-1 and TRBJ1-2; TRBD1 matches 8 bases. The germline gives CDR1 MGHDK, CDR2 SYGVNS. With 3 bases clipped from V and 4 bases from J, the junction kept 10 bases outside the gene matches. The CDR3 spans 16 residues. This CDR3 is CASSEGQALHLYGYTF. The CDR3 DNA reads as TGTGCCAGCAGTGAGGGACAGGCCCTTCATCTCTATGGCTACACCTTC.

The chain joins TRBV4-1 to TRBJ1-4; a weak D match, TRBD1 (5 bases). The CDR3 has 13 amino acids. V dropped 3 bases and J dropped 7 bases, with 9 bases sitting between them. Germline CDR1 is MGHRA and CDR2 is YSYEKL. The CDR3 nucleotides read TGCGCCAGCAGCCACCAGGGTACTGAAAAACTGTTTTTT. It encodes CASSHQGTEKLFF.

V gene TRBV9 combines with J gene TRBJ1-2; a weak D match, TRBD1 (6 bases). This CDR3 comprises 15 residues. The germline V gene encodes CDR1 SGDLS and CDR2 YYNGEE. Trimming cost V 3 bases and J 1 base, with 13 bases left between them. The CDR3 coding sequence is TGTGCCAGCAGCGCGGACAGCCGCGTTAACTATGGCTACACCTTC. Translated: CASSADSRVNYGYTF.

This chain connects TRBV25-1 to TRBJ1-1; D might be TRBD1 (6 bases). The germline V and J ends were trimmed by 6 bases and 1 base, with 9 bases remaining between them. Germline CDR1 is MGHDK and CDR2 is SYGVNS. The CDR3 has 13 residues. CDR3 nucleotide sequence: TGTGCCAGCAGCGGGGACACGAACACTGAAGCTTTCTTT. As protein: CASSGDTNTEAFF.

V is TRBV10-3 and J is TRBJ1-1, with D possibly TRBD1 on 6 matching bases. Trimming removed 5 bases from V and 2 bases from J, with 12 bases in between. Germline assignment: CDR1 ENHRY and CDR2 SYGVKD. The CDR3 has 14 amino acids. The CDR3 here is CAISTGTSNTEAFF. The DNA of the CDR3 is TGTGCCATCAGTACAGGGACCTCTAACACTGAAGCTTTCTTT.

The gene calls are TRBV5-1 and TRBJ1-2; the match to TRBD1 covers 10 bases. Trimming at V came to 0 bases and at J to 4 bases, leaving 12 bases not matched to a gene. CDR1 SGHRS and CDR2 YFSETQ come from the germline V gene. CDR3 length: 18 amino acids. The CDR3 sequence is CASSLAIGTGEGAYGYTF. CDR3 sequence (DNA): TGCGCCAGCAGCTTGGCCATCGGGACAGGGGAAGGGGCCTATGGCTACACCTTC.

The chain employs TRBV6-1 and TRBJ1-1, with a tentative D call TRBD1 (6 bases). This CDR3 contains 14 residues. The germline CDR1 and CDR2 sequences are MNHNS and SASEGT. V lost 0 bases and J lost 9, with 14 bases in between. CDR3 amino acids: CASSEAGTRLKAFF. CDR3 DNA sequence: TGTGCCAGCAGTGAAGCCGGGACACGACTGAAAGCTTTCTTT.

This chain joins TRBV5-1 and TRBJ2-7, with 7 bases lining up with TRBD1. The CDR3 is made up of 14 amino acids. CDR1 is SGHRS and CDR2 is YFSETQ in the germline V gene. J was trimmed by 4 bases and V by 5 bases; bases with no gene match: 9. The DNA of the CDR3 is TGCGCCAGCAGACGGGACAGCTCGGGTTACGAGCAGTACTTC. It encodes CASRRDSSGYEQYF.

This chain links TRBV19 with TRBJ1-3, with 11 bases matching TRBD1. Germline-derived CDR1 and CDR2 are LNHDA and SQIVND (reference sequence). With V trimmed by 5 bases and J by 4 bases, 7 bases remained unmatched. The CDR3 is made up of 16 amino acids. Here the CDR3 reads CASSVAGTGGGNTIYF. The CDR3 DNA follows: TGTGCCAGTAGTGTAGCCGGGACAGGGGGAGGAAACACCATATATTTT.

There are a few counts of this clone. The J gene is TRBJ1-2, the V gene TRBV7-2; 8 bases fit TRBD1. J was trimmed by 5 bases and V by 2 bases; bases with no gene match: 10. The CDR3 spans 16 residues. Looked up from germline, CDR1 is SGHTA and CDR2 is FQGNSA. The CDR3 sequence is CASSLRTGSGGYGYTF. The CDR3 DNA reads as TGTGCCAGCAGCTTACGGACAGGGTCCGGTGGGTATGGCTACACCTTC.

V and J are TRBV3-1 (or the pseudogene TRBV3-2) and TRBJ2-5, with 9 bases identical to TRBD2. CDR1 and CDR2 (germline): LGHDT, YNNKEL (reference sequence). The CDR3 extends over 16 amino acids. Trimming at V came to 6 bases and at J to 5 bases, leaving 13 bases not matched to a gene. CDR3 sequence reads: CASRYTGREGGETQYF. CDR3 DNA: TGTGCCAGCAGGTACACAGGGCGGGAGGGGGGCGAGACCCAGTACTTC.

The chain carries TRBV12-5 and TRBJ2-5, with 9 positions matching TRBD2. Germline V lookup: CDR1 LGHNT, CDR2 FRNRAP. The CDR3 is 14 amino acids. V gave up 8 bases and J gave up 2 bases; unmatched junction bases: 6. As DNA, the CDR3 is TGTGCTAGTCGGCTAGCGGGGACGCAAGAGACCCAGTACTTC. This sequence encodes CASRLAGTQETQYF.

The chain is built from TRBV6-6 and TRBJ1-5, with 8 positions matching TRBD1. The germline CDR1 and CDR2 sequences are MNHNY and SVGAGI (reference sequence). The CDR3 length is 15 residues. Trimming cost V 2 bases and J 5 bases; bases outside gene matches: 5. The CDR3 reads CASSYKDRVYQPQHF. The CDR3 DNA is TGTGCCAGCAGTTACAAGGACAGGGTGTATCAGCCCCAGCATTTT.